The subject of this entry is one TCR beta chain. Its antigen is not known. A read error may account for a junction end that differs from germline. This entry comes from a study of post-analysis software for immune sequencing data. Across the whole study: Included courses were relapsing-remitting and secondary progressive multiple sclerosis; progressive-relapsing multiple sclerosis was also included.

General study findings and limits: Elevated frequency relative to controls characterized several TRBV segments in patients, TRBV5-6, TRBV5-1 and TRBV20-1 among them. Normalized Chao1 diversity was significantly lower in multiple sclerosis patients than in controls.

Each TCR beta cDNA library carried unique molecular identifiers. TCRdb fed the PCR reads into MiXCR, producing one record per CDR3 protein. The data show about 770,000 distinct CDR3 sequences, around 45% seen once. Germline CDR1 reads ENHRY; CDR2 reads SYGVKD. The CDR3 consists of 15 residues. Sample: blood. This receptor was obtained from a girl aged 10-17 years with multiple sclerosis. The rearrangement joins TRBV10-3 to TRBJ2-1; D tentatively fits TRBD1 or TRBD2 (5 bases each). The CDR3: CTISESGRTNNEQFF. The DNA of the CDR3 is TGTACCATCAGTGAGTCGGGACGGACAAACAATGAGCAGTTCTTC.